This TCR beta chain was identified during a study of shared clonotypes between healthy human individuals (dated by TCRdb to the early 2020s). Notes on the research overall: Three men and a couple of women, aged 18 to 49 years, made up the cohort. Per donor, three plates each were used for CD4 naive and CD4 memory, two for CD8 naive, and one for CD8 memory. Blood TCR repertoires of about five healthy adults were deeply sequenced to estimate repertoire size and the extent of clonotype sharing between individuals. Libraries were prepared and TCR repertoires were sequenced by different laboratories using diverse techniques, in order to increase sequencing depth and limit assay-specific biases. Each donor's leukapheresis produced roughly between roughly 0.9 and 9 billion PBMCs. Study-wide findings and limitations: Even with the large sequencing depth, rarefaction of the sorted-subset datasets indicated that sequencing was incomplete. Based on pairwise subsampling, the degree of clonotype sharing among donors was expected to be affected by sequencing depth. Naive subsets generally had larger estimated clonotype richness than memory subsets did. Because the study included a small number of donors, the genetic and exposure-history diversity represented was limited. Clonotypes shared by all four sorted-subset donors showed higher generation probabilities than non-shared clonotypes. Sampling was restricted to blood, and TCR repertoires in tissues likely differ from the TCR repertoires found in blood. About 5% of naive CD4, around 4% of naive CD8, around 2.3% of memory CD4, and around 0.42% of memory CD8 clonotypes were shared across several donors.

Using the deep immunoSEQ assay, TCR CDR3 regions were amplified from genomic DNA by multiplex PCR. Extracted genomic DNA from each cell subset was spread evenly across all wells of several immunoSEQ 96-well plates, with each plate serving as a replicate. For sorted subsets, about 0.2 ug genomic DNA, equal to 30,000 to 35,000 T cell genomes, was loaded into each replicate PCR. Purified libraries were quantified with a Qubit 3.0 fluorometer, sized on a Bioanalyzer 2100, and re-quantified with the KAPA Library Quantification kit. A separate single-read 150-cycle Illumina NextSeq 550 flow cell was used to sequence each immunoSEQ 96-well plate. The original methods were these. Because only junctional sequences without quality scores were contained in the immunoSEQ output, filtering matching that applied to full-length reads could not be performed. Sequences were annotated with PyIR, a Python wrapper for IgBLAST v1.9, using IMGT germline references to assign V/J genes and CDR3. Reads with weak V/J assignments (E-value above 1e-6), missing CDR3, stop codons, out-of-frame junctions, or ambiguous translated residues were removed. A V3J clonotype was defined by an identical inferred V gene, J gene, and CDR3 amino acid sequence. To compute the percentage overlap between repertoires, the number of shared unique clonotypes was divided by the size of the smaller repertoire. Richness of each repertoire was evaluated using RTK rarefaction, the Chao1 estimator, and Recon v2.1 estimates of unobserved clonotypes. Generation probabilities were computed with OLGA for all TCRbeta clonotypes obtained by the gDNA method from four donors. TCRdb stores this immuneACCESS table with in-frame sequences only. Part of the clones is absent; in the studies checked, under half of the shortfall reflects unresolved V genes, and no reason is known for the rest. V, J and clone size reflect that table, while D and trimming were determined from the DNA. The sample profile shows about 2.1 million clones; 85% to 95% of them were found once. Approximately 1.7% of the sample belongs to the ten largest clones.

Spanning cysteine to phenylalanine, the CDR3 consists of 16 amino acids. The entry retains the CDR3 DNA only, 48 bases that are in frame from base 1. After removal of 5 bases from V and 0 bases from J, the junction retains 7 bases not matched to a gene. The CDR1 and CDR2 encoded by the germline V gene are SGHAT and FQNNGV. With regard to this clone: What antigen it recognizes has not been identified. No base qualities exist here, and no much larger clone lies one base off it.

For the CD8 naive samples, CD45RO-negative cells were positively selected for CCR7, yielding a CD45RA+CCR7+ population from which TemRA cells were excluded. Healthy HIV-negative adults with no recently reported acute infections or vaccinations were included as donors. Every donor was a Caucasian adult residing in Nashville, Tennessee, USA. After blood collection by leukapheresis, PBMCs were isolated using Ficoll-Histopaque density gradient centrifugation and then cryopreserved in the vapor phase of liquid nitrogen. Analytical flow cytometry was used to check the purity and quantity of each magnetically sorted T cell population. Genomic DNA was isolated from each sorted fraction and quantified by UV absorbance on a Nanodrop 2000c.

The TCR sequence derives from a man between 18 and 35 years old in good health. Some clones in this sample may be carry-over from other donors' samples. The chain was built from TRBV11-2 and TRBJ2-1; 7 middle bases align to TRBD1. Sequencing was performed on naive CD8+ T cells from PBMCs. The sample's cell subset or site label, in plain terms: CD45RA+CCR7+. In nucleotides, the sequence is TGTGCCAGCAGCACCCGGGACAGCAGCTCCTACAATGAGCAGTTCTTC. Its translation is CASSTRDSSSYNEQFF.